This TCR beta chain originates from a study of T-cell memory formation after mild COVID-19. Study-level results: Several responding clones turned up in pre-infection memory, indicating that cross-reactive memory may have taken part.

This clonotype was seen only a few times. The antigen remains undetermined. The ends lost 8 bases at V and 1 base at J; junction bases unmatched: 2. CDR3 length: 12 residues. Germline V CDR1 and CDR2: GTSNPN, SVGIG (reference sequence). TCRdb called the 5' RACE reads again in MiXCR, with one record for every CDR3 protein. The sample lists 550,000 to 700,000 distinct CDR3 sequences, around 15% occurring once. V usage is TRBV30 and J usage is TRBJ2-7; 10 positions agree with TRBD1. The source is an adult woman who had mild COVID-19 (a few samples of this study predate the infection). Cell type and time point are not known. Sequencing input: PBMCs or a T cell subset sorted from them (not recorded which). DNA for the CDR3: TGTGCCATGGACAGGGGGTCCTACGAGCAGTACTTC. It translates to CAMDRGSYEQYF.